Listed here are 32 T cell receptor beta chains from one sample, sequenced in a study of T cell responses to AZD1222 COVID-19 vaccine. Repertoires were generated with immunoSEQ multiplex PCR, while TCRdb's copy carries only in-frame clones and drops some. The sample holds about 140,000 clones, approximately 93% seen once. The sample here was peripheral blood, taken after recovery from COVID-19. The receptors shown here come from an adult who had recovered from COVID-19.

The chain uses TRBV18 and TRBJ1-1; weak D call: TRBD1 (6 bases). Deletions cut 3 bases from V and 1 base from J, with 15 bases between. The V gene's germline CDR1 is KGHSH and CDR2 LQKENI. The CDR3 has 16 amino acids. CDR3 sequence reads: CASSPSDRGGNTEAFF. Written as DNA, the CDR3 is TGTGCCAGCTCACCCTCGGACAGAGGGGGGAACACTGAAGCTTTCTTT.

The CDR3 protein is CASSFGHLNQPQHF. The CDR3 coding sequence is TGTGCCAGCAGTTTTGGACACCTCAATCAGCCCCAGCATTTT. The chain joins TRBV28 to TRBJ1-5, with D perhaps matching TRBD1 (5 bases). CDR1 and CDR2 from the germline V gene are MDHEN and SYDVKM. V lost 3 bases to trimming and J lost 3 bases, with 9 bases between them. CDR3 length equals 14 residues.

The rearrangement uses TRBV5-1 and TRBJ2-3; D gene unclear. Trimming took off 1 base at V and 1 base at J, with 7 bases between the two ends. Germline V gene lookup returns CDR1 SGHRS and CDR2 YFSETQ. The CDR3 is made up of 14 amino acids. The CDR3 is CASSLYPGTDTQYF. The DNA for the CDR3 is TGCGCCAGCAGCTTGTATCCGGGCACAGATACGCAGTATTTT.

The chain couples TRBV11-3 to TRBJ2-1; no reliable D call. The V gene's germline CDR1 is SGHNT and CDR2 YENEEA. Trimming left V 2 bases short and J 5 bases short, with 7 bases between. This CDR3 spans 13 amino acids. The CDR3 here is CASSLQSDNEQFF. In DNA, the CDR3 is TGTGCCAGCAGCTTACAGAGCGACAATGAGCAGTTCTTC.

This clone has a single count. The CDR3 bases are TGTGCCAGTATAGATTGGGAGGCCAACGTCCTGACTTTC. Protein product: CASIDWEANVLTF. This chain joins TRBV19 and TRBJ2-6, with D uncertain. Looked up from germline, CDR1 is LNHDA and CDR2 is SQIVND (reference sequence). The CDR3 has 13 amino acids. V was pared by 7 bases and J by 6 bases, with 10 bases between.

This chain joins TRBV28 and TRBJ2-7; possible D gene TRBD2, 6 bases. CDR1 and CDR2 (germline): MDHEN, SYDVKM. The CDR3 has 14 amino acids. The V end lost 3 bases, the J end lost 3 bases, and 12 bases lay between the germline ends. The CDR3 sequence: CASSFGGIYYEQYF. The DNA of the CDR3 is TGTGCCAGCAGTTTTGGGGGGATCTACTACGAGCAGTACTTC.

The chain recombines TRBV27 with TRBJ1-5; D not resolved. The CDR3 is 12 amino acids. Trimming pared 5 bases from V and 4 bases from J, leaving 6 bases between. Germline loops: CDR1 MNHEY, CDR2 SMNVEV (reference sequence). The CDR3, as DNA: TGTGCCAGCAGTGCCTTAAATCAGCCCCAGCATTTT. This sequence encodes CASSALNQPQHF.

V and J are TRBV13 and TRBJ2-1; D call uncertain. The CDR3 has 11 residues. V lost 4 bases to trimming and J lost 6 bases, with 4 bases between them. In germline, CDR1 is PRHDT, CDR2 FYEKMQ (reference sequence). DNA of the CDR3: TGTGCCAGCAGCTCTACCAATGAGCAGTTCTTC. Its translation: CASSSTNEQFF.

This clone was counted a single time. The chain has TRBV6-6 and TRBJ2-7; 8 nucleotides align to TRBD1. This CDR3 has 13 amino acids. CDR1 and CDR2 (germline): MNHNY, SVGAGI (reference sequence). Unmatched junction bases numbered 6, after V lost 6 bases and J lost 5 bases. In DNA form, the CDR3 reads TGTGCCAGCAGGTCCGGGACAGGCGACGAGCAGTACTTC. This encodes CASRSGTGDEQYF.

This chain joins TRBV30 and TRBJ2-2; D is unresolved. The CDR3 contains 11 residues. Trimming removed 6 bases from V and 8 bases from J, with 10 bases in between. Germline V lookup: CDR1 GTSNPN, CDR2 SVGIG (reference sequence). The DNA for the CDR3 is TGTGCCTGTAGTAGTGGGGGGGAGCTGTTTTTT. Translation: CACSSGGELFF.

CDR3 in DNA: TGCAGCGTTGAAGAAGGAGAAGGAGCAGGGGAAAATGAAAAACTGTTTTTT. It specifies CSVEEGEGAGENEKLFF. The J gene is TRBJ1-4, the V gene TRBV29-1; TRBD1 is a possible D gene (6 bases). The V gene lost 0 bases and the J gene lost 5 bases, with 19 bases spanning the gap. Per germline, CDR1 SQVTM and CDR2 ANQGSEA. The CDR3 runs 17 residues.

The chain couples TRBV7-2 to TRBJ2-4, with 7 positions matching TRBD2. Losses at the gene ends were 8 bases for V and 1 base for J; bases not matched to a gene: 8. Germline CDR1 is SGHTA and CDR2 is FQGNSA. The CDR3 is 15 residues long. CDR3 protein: CASAEGGLAKNIQYF. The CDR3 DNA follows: TGTGCCAGCGCCGAGGGAGGGCTGGCCAAAAACATTCAGTACTTC.

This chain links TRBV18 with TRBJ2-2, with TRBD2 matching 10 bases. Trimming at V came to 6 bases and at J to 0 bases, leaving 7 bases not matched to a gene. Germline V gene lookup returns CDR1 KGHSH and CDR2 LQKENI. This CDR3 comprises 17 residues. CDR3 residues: CASSIAGGGPNTGELFF. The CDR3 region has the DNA TGTGCCAGCTCCATAGCGGGAGGAGGCCCGAACACCGGGGAGCTGTTTTTT.

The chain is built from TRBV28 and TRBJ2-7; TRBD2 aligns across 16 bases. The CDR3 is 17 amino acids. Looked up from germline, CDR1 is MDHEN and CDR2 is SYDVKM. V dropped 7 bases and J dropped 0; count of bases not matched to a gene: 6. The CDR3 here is CASTGTSGRASSYEQYF. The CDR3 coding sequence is TGTGCCAGCACCGGGACTAGCGGGAGGGCCAGCTCCTACGAGCAGTACTTC.

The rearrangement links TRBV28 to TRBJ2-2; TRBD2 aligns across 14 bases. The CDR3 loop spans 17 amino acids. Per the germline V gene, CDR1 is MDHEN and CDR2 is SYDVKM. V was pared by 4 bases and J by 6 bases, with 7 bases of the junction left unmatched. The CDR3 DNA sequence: TGTGCCAGCAGTTCTGGGACTAGCGGGAGAAGGGCCGGGGAGCTGTTTTTT. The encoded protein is CASSSGTSGRRAGELFF. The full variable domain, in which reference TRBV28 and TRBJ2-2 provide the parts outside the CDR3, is DVKVTQSSRYLVKRTGEKVFLECVQDMDHENMFWYRQDPGLGLRLIYFSYDVKMKEKGDIPEGYSVSREKKERFSLILESASTNQTSMYLCASSSGTSGRRAGELFFGEGSRLTVL.

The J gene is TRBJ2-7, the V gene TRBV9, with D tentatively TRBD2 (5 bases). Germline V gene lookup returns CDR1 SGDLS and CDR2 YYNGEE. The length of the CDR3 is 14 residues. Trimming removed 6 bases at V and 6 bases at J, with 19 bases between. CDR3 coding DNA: TGTGCCAGCACCCGAGGACTGGATGAGGGCGAGCAGTACTTC. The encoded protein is CASTRGLDEGEQYF.

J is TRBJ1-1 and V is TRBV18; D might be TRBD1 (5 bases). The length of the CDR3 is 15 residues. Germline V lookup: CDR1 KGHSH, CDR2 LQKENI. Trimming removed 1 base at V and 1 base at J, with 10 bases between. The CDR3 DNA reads TGTGCCAGCTCACCACTAGGGCAGGGGAACACTGAAGCTTTCTTT. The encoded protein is CASSPLGQGNTEAFF.

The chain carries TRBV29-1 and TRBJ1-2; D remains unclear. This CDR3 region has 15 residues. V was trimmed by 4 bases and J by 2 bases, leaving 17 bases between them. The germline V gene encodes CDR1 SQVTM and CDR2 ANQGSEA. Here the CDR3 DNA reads TGCAGCGTTGCCGAGACGAGGGCCTCGAACTATGGCTACACCTTC. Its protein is CSVAETRASNYGYTF.

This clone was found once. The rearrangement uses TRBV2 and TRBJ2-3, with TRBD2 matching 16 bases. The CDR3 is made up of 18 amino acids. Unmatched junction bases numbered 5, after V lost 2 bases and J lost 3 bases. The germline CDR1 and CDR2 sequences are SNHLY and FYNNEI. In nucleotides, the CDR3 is TGTGCCAGCAGTGAAAACCGGGGACTAGCGGGAGGGACAGATACGCAGTATTTT. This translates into CASSENRGLAGGTDTQYF.

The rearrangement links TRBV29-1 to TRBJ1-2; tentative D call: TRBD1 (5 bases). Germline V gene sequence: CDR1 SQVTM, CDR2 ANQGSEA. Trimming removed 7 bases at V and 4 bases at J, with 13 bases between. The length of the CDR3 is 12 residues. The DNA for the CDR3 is TGCAGCGATCGGGACCGACGCTATGGCTACACCTTC. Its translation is CSDRDRRYGYTF. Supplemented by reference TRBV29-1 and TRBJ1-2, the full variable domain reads SAVISQKPSRDICQRGTSLTIQCQVDSQVTMMFWYRQQPGQSLTLIATANQGSEATYESGFVIDKFPISRPNLTFSTLTVSNMSPEDSSIYLCSDRDRRYGYTFGSGTRLTVV.

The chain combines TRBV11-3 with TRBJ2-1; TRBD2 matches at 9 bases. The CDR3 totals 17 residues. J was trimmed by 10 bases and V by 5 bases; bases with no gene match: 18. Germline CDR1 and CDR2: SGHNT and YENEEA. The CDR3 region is CASSARDPLAGKGEQFF. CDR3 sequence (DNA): TGTGCCAGCAGCGCCCGCGACCCACTAGCGGGTAAGGGGGAGCAGTTCTTC.

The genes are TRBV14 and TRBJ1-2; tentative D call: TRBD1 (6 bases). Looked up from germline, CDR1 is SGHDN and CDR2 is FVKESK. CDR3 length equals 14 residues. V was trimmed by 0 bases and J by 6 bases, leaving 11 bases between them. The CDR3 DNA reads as TGTGCCAGCAGCCAAGATAGGGGGGGGCATGGCTACACCTTC. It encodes CASSQDRGGHGYTF.

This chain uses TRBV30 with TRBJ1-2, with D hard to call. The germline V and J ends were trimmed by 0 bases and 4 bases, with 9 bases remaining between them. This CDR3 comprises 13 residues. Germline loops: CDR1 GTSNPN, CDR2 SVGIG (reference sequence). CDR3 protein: CAWSVKGAYGYTF. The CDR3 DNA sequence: TGTGCCTGGAGTGTTAAGGGAGCCTATGGCTACACCTTC. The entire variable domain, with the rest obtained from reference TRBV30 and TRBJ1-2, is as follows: SQTIHQWPATLVQPVGSPLSLECTVEGTSNPNLYWYRQAAGRGLQLLFYSVGIGQISSEVPQNLSASRPQDRQFILSSKKLLLSDSGFYLCAWSVKGAYGYTFGSGTRLTVV.

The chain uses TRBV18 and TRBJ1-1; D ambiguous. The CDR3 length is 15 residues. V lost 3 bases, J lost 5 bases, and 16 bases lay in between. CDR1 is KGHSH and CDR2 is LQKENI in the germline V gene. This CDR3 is CASSPREGSRTEAFF. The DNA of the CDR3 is TGTGCCAGCTCACCCCGAGAGGGAAGTCGTACTGAAGCTTTCTTT.

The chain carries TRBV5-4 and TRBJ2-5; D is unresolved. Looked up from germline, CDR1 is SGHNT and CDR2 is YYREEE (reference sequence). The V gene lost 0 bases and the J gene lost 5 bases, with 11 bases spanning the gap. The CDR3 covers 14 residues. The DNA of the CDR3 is TGTGCCAGCAGCTTGGCCGGGTCTGGGGAGACCCAGTACTTC. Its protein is CASSLAGSGETQYF.

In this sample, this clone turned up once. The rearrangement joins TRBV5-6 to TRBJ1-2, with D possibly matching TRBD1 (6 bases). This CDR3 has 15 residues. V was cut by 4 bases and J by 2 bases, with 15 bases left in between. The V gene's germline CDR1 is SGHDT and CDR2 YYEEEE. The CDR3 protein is CASSQVQGSNYGYTF. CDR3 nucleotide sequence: TGTGCCAGCAGCCAAGTACAGGGTAGCAACTATGGCTACACCTTC.

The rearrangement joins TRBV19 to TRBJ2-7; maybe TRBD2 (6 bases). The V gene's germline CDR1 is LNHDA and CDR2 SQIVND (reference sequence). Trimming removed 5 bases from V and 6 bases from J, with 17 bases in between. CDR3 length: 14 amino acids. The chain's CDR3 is CASSADGGFGEQYF. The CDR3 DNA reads TGTGCCAGTAGTGCAGACGGGGGATTCGGCGAGCAGTACTTC.

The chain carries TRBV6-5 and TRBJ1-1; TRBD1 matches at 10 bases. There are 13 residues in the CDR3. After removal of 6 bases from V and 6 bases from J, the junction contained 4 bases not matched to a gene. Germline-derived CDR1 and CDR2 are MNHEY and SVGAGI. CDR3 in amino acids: CASRRQGAPEAFF. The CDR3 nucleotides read TGTGCCAGCAGAAGACAGGGGGCCCCTGAAGCTTTCTTT.

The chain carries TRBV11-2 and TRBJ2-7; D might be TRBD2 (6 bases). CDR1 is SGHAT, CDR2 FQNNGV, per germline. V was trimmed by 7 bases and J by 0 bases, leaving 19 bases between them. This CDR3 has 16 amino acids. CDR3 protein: CASTQREDGTSYEQYF. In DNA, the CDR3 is TGTGCCAGCACCCAAAGGGAGGACGGGACCTCCTACGAGCAGTACTTC.

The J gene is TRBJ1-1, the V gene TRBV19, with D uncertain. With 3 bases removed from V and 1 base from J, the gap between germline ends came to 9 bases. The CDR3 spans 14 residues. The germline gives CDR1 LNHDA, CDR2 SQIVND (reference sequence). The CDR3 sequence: CASSIATWNTEAFF. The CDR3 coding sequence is TGTGCCAGTAGTATCGCTACATGGAACACTGAAGCTTTCTTT.

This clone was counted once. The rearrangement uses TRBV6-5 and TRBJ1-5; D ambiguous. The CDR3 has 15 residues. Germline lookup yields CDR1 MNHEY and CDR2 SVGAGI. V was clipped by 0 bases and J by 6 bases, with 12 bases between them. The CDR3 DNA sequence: TGTGCCAGCAGTTACTCGAACCGGGTCGGTCAGCCCCAGCATTTT. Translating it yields CASSYSNRVGQPQHF.

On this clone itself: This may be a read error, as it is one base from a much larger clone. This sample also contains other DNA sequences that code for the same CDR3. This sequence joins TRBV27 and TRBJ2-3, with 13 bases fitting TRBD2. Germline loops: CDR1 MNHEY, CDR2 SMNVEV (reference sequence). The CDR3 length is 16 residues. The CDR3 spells CASSLRLAGGGDTQYF. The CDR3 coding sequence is TGCGCCAGCAGTTTAAGACTAGCGGGAGGTGGGGATACGCAGTATTTT.